This T cell receptor (beta chain) originates from a study of blood T cell repertoires in COVID-19. Study as a whole: Some COVID-19 samples were acute and others convalescent; all came from the United States, Italy and Spain. The cDNA or gDNA used as material had been derived from T cells, B-cell-depleted T cells, or PBMCs.

The germline gives CDR1 KGHDR, CDR2 SFDVKD. The CDR3 contains 11 residues. With 0 bases removed from V and 14 bases from J, the gap between germline ends came to 7 bases. Per the study methods: The assay estimated nucleated cells by amplifying reference gene primers. The table came from immunoSEQ multiplex PCR; TCRdb's copy has only in-frame clones and leaves some out. V, J and clone size are those of that table, while D and trimming were read from the DNA. The sample has about 59,000 clones, over 70% seen once. The sample comprised peripheral blood. The chain has TRBV24-1 and TRBJ1-3; D not certain. This TCR came from a woman in her sixties or seventies with acute or convalescent COVID-19. CDR3 DNA: TGTGCCACCAGTGATTTGGACGGGTTATATTTT. This encodes CATSDLDGLYF.